Below, 10 T cell receptor beta chains from the same sample are listed, as sequenced in a study of beta chain features in type 1 diabetes. These TCRs are of unknown antigen specificity. Expressed TCRB transcripts were sequenced, since all the RNA that had been isolated was reverse transcribed. Assay: immunoSEQ multiplex PCR; the TCRdb copy retains only in-frame clones and omits some. This table holds 250,000 to 300,000 clones, around 22% found once. General study results and limits: There was a moderate but significant shortening of TCRB CDR3s in all four CD4+ subsets of Type 1 diabetes patients.

Material for sequencing was naive CD4+ T cells from blood. The receptor set was obtained from a woman aged 25-40 years with type 1 diabetes.

CDR3 DNA sequence: TGTGCCAGCACCCGGACAGGGGGTTACACTGAAGCTTTCTTT. Amino acids: CASTRTGGYTEAFF. The chain employs TRBV7-9 and TRBJ1-1; TRBD1 agrees at 10 bases. The V and J ends lost 7 bases and 3 bases, in that order; junction bases with no gene match: 5. The CDR3 is made up of 14 amino acids. The germline gives CDR1 SEHNR, CDR2 FQNEAQ (reference sequence).

CDR3 residues: CSAQQGAGNTIYF. The CDR3 DNA is TGCAGCGCCCAACAGGGAGCTGGAAACACCATATATTTT. The V call is TRBV29-1, the J call TRBJ1-3; possible D gene TRBD1, 6 bases. Germline CDR1 and CDR2: SQVTM and ANQGSEA. CDR3 length: 13 amino acids. V lost 7 bases, J lost 2 bases, and 12 bases lay in between. The entire variable domain, with the rest obtained from reference TRBV29-1 and TRBJ1-3, is as follows: SAVISQKPSRDICQRGTSLTIQCQVDSQVTMMFWYRQQPGQSLTLIATANQGSEATYESGFVIDKFPISRPNLTFSTLTVSNMSPEDSSIYLCSAQQGAGNTIYFGEGSWLTVV.

This clone was counted between two and nine times. This rearrangement joins TRBV28 to TRBJ2-1, with TRBD2 identical over 11 bases. Germline V CDR1 and CDR2: MDHEN, SYDVKM. This CDR3 is built from 15 residues. The V and J ends lost 6 bases and 7 bases, in that order; junction bases with no gene match: 8. The CDR3, as DNA: TGTGCCAGCAGCAATAGCGGGAGGGCCGTGAATGAGCAGTTCTTC. It translates to CASSNSGRAVNEQFF.

In its sample, this clone was seen a few times. CDR3 bases: TGTGCCAGAGAGCTCTTACCCATAGCTAACTATGGCTACACCTTC. Encoded protein: CARELLPIANYGYTF. V gene TRBV19 combines with J gene TRBJ1-2; D remains unclear. The CDR3 has 15 amino acids. Between the trimmed V and J ends, which lost 9 bases and 0 bases, there was a span of 17 bases. Germline assignment: CDR1 LNHDA and CDR2 SQIVND (reference sequence).

This chain links TRBV9 with TRBJ2-1; D not resolved. V was clipped by 0 bases and J by 10 bases, with 11 bases between them. Germline loops: CDR1 SGDLS, CDR2 YYNGEE. This CDR3 is 13 amino acids long. The CDR3 is CASSVDLEGEQFF. CDR3 coding DNA: TGTGCCAGCAGCGTAGATCTAGAAGGAGAGCAGTTCTTC.

This clone was observed a few times. This chain links TRBV10-3 with TRBJ1-5, with D possibly matching TRBD1 (6 bases). V was cut by 4 bases and J by 3 bases, with 16 bases left in between. This CDR3 contains 16 residues. CDR1 ENHRY and CDR2 SYGVKD come from the germline V gene. The DNA of the CDR3 is TGTGCCATCAGTGGTGATGGGGGCACTACCAATCAGCCCCAGCATTTT. Translated: CAISGDGGTTNQPQHF.

This clone has a handful of counts. This rearrangement joins TRBV18 to TRBJ1-2; 7 bases match TRBD1. The CDR3 totals 14 residues. The V gene end was trimmed by 3 bases and the J gene end by 3 bases; junction bases not matched to a gene: 4. Germline V gene lookup returns CDR1 KGHSH and CDR2 LQKENI. DNA for the CDR3: TGTGCCAGCTCACCCGGACAGGCCGACTATGGCTACACCTTC. Its translation is CASSPGQADYGYTF.

This rearrangement joins TRBV4-1 to TRBJ2-5; D remains unclear. CDR1 and CDR2 (germline): MGHRA, YSYEKL. There are 11 residues in the CDR3. The V and J ends lost 1 base and 5 bases respectively, with 2 bases between them. Here the CDR3 reads CASSQAETQYF. DNA of the CDR3: TGCGCCAGCAGCCAAGCGGAGACCCAGTACTTC.

This clone was found a few times. The chain is built from TRBV25-1 and TRBJ2-3; 14 nucleotides agree with TRBD2. Germline trimming cut 8 bases from V and 8 bases from J; bases unmatched to any gene: 6. CDR1 MGHDK and CDR2 SYGVNS come from the germline V gene. There are 14 residues in the CDR3. In DNA form, the CDR3 reads TGTGCCAGCGGGGCCGGGACTAGCGGGAGTACGCAGTATTTT. The encoded protein is CASGAGTSGSTQYF.

The rearrangement joins TRBV5-1 to TRBJ1-2; TRBD1 might be the D (5 bases). Between the trimmed V and J ends, which lost 1 base and 3 bases, there was a span of 10 bases. This CDR3 comprises 14 residues. Looked up from germline, CDR1 is SGHRS and CDR2 is YFSETQ. The CDR3 DNA reads as TGCGCCAGCAGCTTGCGGCAGGGCGACTATGGCTACACCTTC. Protein: CASSLRQGDYGYTF. Full variable domain (remainder filled in from reference TRBV5-1 and TRBJ1-2): KAGVTQTPRYLIKTRGQQVTLSCSPISGHRSVSWYQQTPGQGLQFLFEYFSETQRNKGNFPGRFSGRQFSNSRSEMNVSTLELGDSALYLCASSLRQGDYGYTFGSGTRLTVV.